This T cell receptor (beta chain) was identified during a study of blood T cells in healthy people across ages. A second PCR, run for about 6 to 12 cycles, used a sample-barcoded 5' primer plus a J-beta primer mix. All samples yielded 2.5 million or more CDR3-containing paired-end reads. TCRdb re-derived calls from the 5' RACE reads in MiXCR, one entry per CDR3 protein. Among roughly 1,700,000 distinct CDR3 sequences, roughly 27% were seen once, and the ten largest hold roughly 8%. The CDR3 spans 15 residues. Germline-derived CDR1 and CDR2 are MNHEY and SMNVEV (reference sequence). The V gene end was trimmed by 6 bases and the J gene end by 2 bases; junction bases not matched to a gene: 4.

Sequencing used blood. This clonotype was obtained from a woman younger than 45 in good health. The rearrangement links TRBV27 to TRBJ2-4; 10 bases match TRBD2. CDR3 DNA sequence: TGTGCCAGCAGGGGTAGCGGGGGGTCCAAAAACATTCAGTACTTC. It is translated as CASRGSGGSKNIQYF.